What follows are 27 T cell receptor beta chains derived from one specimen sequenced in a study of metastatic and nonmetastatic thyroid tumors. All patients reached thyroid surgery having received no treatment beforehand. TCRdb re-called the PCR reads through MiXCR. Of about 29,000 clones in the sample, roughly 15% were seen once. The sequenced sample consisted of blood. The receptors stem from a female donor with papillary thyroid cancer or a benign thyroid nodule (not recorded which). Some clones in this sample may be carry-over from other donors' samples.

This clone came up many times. The CDR3 is CASSLGLGSNEQFF. In DNA form, the CDR3 reads TGTGCCAGCAGCCTGGGACTTGGGAGCAATGAGCAGTTCTTC. The chain combines TRBV4-2 with TRBJ2-1, with D perhaps matching TRBD2 (6 bases). The V and J ends lost 4 bases and 6 bases respectively, with 13 bases between them. CDR3 length: 14 amino acids. Germline V gene lookup returns CDR1 LGHNA and CDR2 YNFKEQ.

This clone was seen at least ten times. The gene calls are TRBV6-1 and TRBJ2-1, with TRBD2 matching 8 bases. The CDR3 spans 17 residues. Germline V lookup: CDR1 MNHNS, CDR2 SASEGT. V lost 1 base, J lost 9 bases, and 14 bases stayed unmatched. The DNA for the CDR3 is TGTGCCAGCAGTGAAGAATTGACGGGAGGGCCTCGTGGTGAGCAGTTCTTC. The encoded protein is CASSEELTGGPRGEQFF.

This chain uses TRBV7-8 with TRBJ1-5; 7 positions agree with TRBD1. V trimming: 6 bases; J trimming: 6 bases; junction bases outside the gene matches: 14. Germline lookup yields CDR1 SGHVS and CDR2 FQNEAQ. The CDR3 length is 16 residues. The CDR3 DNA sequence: TGTGCCAGCAGTCAACTCCCCAGGGGGAAGTTTCAGCCCCAGCATTTT. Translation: CASSQLPRGKFQPQHF.

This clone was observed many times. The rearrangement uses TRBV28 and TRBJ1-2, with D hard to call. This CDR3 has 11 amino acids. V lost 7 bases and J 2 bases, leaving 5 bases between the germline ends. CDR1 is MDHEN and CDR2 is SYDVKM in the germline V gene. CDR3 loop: CASKQNYGYTF. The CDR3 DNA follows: TGTGCCAGCAAACAGAACTATGGCTACACCTTC.

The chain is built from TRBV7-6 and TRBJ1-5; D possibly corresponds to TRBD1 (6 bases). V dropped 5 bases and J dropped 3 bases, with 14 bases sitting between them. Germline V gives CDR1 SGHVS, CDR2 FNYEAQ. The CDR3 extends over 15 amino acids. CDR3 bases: TGTGCCAGCAGCGCTTCACAGGGCCTCAATCAGCCCCAGCATTTT. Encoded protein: CASSASQGLNQPQHF.

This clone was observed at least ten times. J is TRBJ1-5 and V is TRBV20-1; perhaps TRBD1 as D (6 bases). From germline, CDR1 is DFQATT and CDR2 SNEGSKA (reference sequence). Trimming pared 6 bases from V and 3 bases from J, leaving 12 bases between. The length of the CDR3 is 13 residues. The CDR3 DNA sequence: TGCAGTGCGCGGGACATCAACAATCAGCCCCAGCATTTT. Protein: CSARDINNQPQHF.

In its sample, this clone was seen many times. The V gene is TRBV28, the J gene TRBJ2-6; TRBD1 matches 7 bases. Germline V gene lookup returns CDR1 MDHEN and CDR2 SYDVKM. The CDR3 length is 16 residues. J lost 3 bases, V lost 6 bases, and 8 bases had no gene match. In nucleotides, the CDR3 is TGTGCCAGCAGGCCTAGGGGGCAAGGTGGGGCCAACGTCCTGACTTTC. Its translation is CASRPRGQGGANVLTF.

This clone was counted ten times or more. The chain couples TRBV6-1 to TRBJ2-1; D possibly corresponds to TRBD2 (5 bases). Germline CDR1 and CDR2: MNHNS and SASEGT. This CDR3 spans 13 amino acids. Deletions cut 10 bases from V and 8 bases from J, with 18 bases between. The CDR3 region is CAIPGSLPHEQFF. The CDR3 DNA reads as TGTGCCATCCCGGGATCTCTCCCCCATGAGCAGTTCTTC.

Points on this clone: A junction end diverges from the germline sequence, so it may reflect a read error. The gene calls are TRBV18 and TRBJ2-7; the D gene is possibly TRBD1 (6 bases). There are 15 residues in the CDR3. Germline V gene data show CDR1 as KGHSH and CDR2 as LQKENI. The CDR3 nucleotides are TGTGCCAGCTCACCATATGAGGGAGTTGGGGGCGAGCATTACTTC. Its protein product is CASSPYEGVGGEHYF.

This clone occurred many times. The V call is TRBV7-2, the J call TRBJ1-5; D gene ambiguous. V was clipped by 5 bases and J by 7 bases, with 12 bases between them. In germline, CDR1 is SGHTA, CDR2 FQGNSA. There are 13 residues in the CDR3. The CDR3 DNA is TGTGCCAGCAGCGCCGGGCCCCGACAGCCCCAGCATTTT. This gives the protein CASSAGPRQPQHF.

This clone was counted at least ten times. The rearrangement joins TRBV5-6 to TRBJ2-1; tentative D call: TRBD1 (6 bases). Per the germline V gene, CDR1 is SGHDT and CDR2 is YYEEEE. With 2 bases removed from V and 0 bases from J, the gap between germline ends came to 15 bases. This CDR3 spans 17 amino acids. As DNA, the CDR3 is TGTGCCAGCAGCTTAGAGGGGGTTAGGAACTCCTACAATGAGCAGTTCTTC. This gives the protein CASSLEGVRNSYNEQFF. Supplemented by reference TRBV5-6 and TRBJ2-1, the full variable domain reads DAGVTQSPTHLIKTRGQQVTLRCSPKSGHDTVSWYQQALGQGPQFIFQYYEEEERQRGNFPDRFSGHQFPNYSSELNVNALLLGDSALYLCASSLEGVRNSYNEQFFGPGTRLTVL.

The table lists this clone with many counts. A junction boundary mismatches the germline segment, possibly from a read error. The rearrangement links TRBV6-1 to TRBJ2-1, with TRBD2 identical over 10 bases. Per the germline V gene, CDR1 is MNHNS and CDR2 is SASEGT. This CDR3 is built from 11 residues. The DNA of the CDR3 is TGTGCCAGCAGTGTTAGCGGGAGGTACCTTTTC. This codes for CASSVSGRYLF.

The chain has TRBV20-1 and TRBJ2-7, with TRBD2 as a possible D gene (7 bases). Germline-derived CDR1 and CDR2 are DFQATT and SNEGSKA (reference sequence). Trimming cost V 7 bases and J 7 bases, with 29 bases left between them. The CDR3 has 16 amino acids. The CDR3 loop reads CSVRGGLSGSYDEQYF. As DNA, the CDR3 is TGCAGTGTGAGGGGGGGACTATCGGGCTCCTACGATGAGCAGTACTTC.

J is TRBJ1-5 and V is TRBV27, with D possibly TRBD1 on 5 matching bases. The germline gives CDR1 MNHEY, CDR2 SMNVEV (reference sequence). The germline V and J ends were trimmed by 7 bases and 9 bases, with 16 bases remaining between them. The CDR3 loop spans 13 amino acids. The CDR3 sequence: CASIRGSRVPQHF. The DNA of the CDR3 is TGTGCCAGCATCCGGGGGTCCCGAGTGCCCCAGCATTTT.

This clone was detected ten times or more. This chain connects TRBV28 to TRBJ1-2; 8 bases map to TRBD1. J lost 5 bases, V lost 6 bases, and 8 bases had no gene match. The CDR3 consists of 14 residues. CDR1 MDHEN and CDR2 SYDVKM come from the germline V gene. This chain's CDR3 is CASRDAGGLYGYTF. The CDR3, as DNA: TGTGCCAGCAGAGACGCAGGGGGCCTTTATGGCTACACCTTC.

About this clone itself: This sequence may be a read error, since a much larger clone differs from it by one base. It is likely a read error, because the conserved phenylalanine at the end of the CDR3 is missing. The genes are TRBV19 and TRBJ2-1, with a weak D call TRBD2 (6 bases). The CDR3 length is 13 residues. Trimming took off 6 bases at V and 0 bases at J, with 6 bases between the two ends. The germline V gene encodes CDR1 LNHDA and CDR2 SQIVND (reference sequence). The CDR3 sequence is CASSGSSYNEQFL. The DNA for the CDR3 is TGTGCCAGTAGCGGGAGCTCCTACAATGAGCAGTTCCTC.

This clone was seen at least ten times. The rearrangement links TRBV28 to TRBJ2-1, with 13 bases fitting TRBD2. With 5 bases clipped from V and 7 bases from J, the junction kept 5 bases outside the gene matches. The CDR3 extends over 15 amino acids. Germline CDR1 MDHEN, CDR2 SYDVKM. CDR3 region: CASSLGLAGVNEQFF. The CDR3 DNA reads TGTGCCAGCAGTCTCGGACTAGCGGGAGTGAATGAGCAGTTCTTC.

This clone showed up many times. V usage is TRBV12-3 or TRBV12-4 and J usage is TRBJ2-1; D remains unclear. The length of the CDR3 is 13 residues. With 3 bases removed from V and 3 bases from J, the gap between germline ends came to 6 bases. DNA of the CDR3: TGTGCCAGCAGTTTTACTCGCTACAATGAGCAGTTCTTC. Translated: CASSFTRYNEQFF.

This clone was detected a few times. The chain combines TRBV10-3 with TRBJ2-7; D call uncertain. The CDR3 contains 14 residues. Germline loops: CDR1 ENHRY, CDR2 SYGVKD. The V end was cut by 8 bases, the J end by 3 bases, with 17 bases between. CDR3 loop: CAIPPGSSIYEQYF. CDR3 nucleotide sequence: TGTGCCATCCCTCCCGGGTCCTCGATCTACGAGCAGTACTTC.

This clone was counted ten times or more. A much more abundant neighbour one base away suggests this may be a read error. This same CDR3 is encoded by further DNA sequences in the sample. CDR3 in amino acids: CASSLQGEGDNSPLHF. The CDR3 nucleotides are TGCGCCAGCAGCTTACAGGGGGAAGGGGATAATTCGCCCCTCCACTTT. The chain has TRBV5-1 and TRBJ1-6; 8 bases map to TRBD1. Germline V CDR1 and CDR2: SGHRS, YFSETQ. This CDR3 is 16 amino acids long.

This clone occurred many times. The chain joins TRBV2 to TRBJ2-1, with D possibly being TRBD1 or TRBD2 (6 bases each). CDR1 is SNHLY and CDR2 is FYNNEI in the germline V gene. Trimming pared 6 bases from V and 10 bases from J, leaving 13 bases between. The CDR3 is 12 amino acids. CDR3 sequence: CASRSGAREQFF. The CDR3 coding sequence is TGTGCCAGCAGATCGGGGGCACGAGAGCAGTTCTTC.

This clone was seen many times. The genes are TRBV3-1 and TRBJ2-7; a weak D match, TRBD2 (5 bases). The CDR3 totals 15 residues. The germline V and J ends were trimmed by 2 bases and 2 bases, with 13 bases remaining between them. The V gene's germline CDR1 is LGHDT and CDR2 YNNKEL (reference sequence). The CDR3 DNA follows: TGTGCCAGCAGCCAATCCGGAGGATTTCCCTACGAGCAGTACTTC. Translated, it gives CASSQSGGFPYEQYF.

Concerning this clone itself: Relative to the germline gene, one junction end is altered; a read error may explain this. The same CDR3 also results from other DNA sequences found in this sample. The CDR3 is CASSTFSGSFGDQYF. In DNA form, the CDR3 reads TGTGCCAGCAGCACTTTTAGCGGGTCCTTTGGGGACCAGTACTTT. The rearrangement joins TRBV7-9 to TRBJ2-5; TRBD2 matches at 7 bases. Germline V gene sequence: CDR1 SEHNR, CDR2 FQNEAQ (reference sequence). The CDR3 loop spans 15 amino acids.

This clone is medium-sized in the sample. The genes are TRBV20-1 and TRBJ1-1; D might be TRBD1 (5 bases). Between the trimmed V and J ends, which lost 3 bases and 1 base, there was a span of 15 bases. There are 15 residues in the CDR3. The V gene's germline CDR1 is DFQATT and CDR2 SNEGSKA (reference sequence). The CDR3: CSARDFGTANTEAFF. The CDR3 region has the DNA TGCAGTGCTAGGGATTTCGGGACCGCGAACACTGAAGCTTTCTTT.

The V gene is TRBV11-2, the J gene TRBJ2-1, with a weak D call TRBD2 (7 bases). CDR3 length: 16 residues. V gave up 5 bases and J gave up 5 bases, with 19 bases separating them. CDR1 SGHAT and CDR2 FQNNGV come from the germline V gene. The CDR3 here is CASSPWVGGGNNEQFF. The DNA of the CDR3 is TGTGCCAGCAGCCCGTGGGTGGGAGGGGGAAACAATGAGCAGTTCTTC.

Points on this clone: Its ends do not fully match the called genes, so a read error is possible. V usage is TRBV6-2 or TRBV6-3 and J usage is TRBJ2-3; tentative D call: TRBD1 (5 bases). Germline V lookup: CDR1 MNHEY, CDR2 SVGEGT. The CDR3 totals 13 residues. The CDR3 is CASTDSGTDTQYF. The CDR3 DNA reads TGTGCCAGCACAGACAGTGGTACAGATACTCAGTATTTT.

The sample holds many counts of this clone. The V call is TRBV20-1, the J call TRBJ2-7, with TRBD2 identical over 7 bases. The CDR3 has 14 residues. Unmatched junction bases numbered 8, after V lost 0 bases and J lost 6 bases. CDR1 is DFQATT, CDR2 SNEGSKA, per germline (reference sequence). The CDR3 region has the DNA TGCAGTGCTAGAGATCAGGGAGGGTTATCCGAGCAGTACTTC. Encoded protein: CSARDQGGLSEQYF.